This TCR beta chain was recorded in a study of T cells in localized non-small cell lung cancer. Overall study findings and caveats: Longer overall survival accompanied higher blood T cell density. The highest T cell clonality was in uninvolved adjacent lung, above tumor. Median detection of top 100 tumor clones in adjacent lung was roughly 61 clones.

Profiling relied on immunoSEQ multiplex PCR, and the TCRdb table lists in-frame clones only, not all of them. In the table there are over 2,500 clones, more than 25% of which are singletons. This clone counts as large (0.1 to 1%). Its antigen is not known. Trimming cost V 1 base and J 2 bases, with 0 bases left between them. CDR1 is LNHDA, CDR2 SQIVND, per germline (reference sequence). This CDR3 spans 13 amino acids. The TCR originated in a woman aged 40-69 years with stage I lung adenocarcinoma. This specimen was lung tumor tissue, taken before any cancer treatment. The chain has TRBV19 and TRBJ2-6; D remains ambiguous. The CDR3 here is CASSIAGANVLTF. CDR3 in DNA: TGTGCCAGTAGTATAGCTGGGGCCAACGTCCTGACTTTC.